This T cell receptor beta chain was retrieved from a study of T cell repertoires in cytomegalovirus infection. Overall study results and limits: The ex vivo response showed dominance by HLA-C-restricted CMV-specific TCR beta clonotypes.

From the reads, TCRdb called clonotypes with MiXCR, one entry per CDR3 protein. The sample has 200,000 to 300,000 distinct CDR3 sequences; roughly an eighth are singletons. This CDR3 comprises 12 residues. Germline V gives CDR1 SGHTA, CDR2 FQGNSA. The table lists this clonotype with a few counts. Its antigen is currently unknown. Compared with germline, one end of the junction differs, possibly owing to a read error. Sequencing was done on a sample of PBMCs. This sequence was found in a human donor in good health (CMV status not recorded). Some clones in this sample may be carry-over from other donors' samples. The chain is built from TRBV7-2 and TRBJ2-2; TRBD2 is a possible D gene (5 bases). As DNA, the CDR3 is TGTGCCAGCAGTTTAGAAGTGAGCGGGCTGTTTTTT. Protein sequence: CASSLEVSGLFF.